This T cell receptor (beta chain) came from a study of cytotoxic CD8 clonotypes in ibrutinib-treated CLL. Regarding the study as a whole: Baseline-level clonality went beyond age-matched healthy donors and moved in step with circulating CD8+ T-cell counts.

This CDR3 is built from 15 residues. Trimming stripped 0 bases from V and 3 bases from J, with 9 bases between. Germline V gene sequence: CDR1 SGHTA, CDR2 FQGNSA. Library input was about 2.2 micrograms of DNA from cryopreserved PBMCs. TCRdb keeps only in-frame clones here, not all; method: immunoSEQ multiplex PCR. The sample carries some 300,000 clones, roughly 85% recorded once. On this clone itself: No antigen is known for it.

Sequencing was performed on PBMCs, taken before ibrutinib treatment. The gene calls are TRBV7-2 and TRBJ1-5; no clear D gene. This receptor was taken from a human donor with chronic lymphocytic leukemia. This CDR3 reads CASSLALGNNQPQHF. CDR3 in DNA: TGTGCCAGCAGCTTAGCGCTGGGTAACAATCAGCCCCAGCATTTT. The whole variable domain, filled in from reference TRBV7-2 and TRBJ1-5, reads GAGVSQSPSNKVTEKGKDVELRCDPISGHTALYWYRQSLGQGLEFLIYFQGNSAPDKSGLPSDRFSAERTGGSVSTLTIQRTQQEDSAVYLCASSLALGNNQPQHFGDGTRLSIL.